Listed below are T cell receptor beta chains from one sample, sequenced in a study of OX40 agonist ivuxolimab in advanced cancers. Produced via immunoSEQ multiplex PCR; TCRdb's table is partial and in-frame only. The sample lists over 50,000 clones, over 90% occurring once. Sequences were derived from CD4+ or CD8+ T cells sorted from blood, sampled in a trial of the OX40 agonist ivuxolimab. The receptors come from an adult with an advanced solid tumor such as melanoma, head and neck, liver or kidney cancer. Each CDR3 is given with its conserved first and last residue. D genes are given only for firm matches. A clone size is listed for some rows: how often the clone was seen (once, few, many), or a class if it is expanded.

v_call,d_call,clone_size,j_call,cdr3_aa,cdr3_nt
TRBV21-1,NA,NA,TRBJ1-1,CASSGIGDRSLTEAFF,TGTGCCAGCAGCGGGATTGGGGACAGGTCGCTCACTGAAGCTTTCTTT
TRBV18,TRBD1,NA,TRBJ2-7,CASSLGGGQGAYEQYF,TGTGCCAGCTCACTAGGAGGGGGACAGGGAGCCTACGAGCAGTACTTC
TRBV28,TRBD1,NA,TRBJ2-7,CASSSRDRAYEQYF,TGTGCCAGCAGTTCTAGGGACAGGGCCTACGAGCAGTACTTC
TRBV5-1,NA,NA,TRBJ2-3,CASSLEGGSTDTQYF,TGCGCCAGCAGCTTGGAGGGCGGGAGCACAGATACGCAGTATTTT
TRBV28,NA,few,TRBJ1-1,CASSSDRNTEAFF,TGTGCCAGCAGTTCGGACAGGAACACTGAAGCTTTCTTT
TRBV25-1,TRBD1,NA,TRBJ2-7,CASSSTGAVYEQYF,TGTGCCAGCAGTTCGACAGGGGCGGTCTACGAGCAGTACTTC
TRBV2,NA,NA,TRBJ2-5,CASSVTGAQGTQYF,TGTGCCAGCAGTGTCACAGGAGCCCAGGGGACCCAGTACTTC
TRBV9,NA,few,TRBJ1-1,CASSVGLLNTEAFF,TGTGCCAGCAGCGTAGGACTGTTGAACACTGAAGCTTTCTTT
TRBV7-9,NA,NA,TRBJ1-5,CASSLVGGNQPQHF,TGTGCCAGCAGCTTAGTCGGGGGGAATCAGCCCCAGCATTTT
TRBV27,NA,NA,TRBJ1-1,CASIGGNTEAFF,TGTGCCAGCATTGGGGGGAACACTGAAGCTTTCTTT
TRBV5-6,NA,once,TRBJ2-7,CASSRRDTTSYEQYF,TGTGCCAGCAGCCGGCGGGATACTACTTCCTACGAGCAGTACTTC
TRBV4-1,TRBD2,NA,TRBJ2-3,CASSQLITSGHTDTQYF,TGCGCCAGCAGCCAATTAATTACTAGCGGCCACACAGATACGCAGTATTTT
TRBV4-1,TRBD2,NA,TRBJ2-7,CASKRREGTYEQYF,TGCGCCAGCAAACGGAGGGAGGGAACCTACGAGCAGTACTTC
TRBV19,NA,NA,TRBJ1-1,CASSMVSNTEAFF,TGTGCCAGTAGTATGGTATCGAACACTGAAGCTTTCTTT
TRBV19,NA,NA,TRBJ2-7,CASSITGDGSYEQYF,TGTGCCAGTAGTATAACGGGTGATGGATCCTACGAGCAGTACTTC
TRBV5-4,TRBD2,NA,TRBJ2-1,CASSSSVVAGVYNEQFF,TGTGCCAGCAGCTCGTCGGTGGTAGCGGGAGTTTACAATGAGCAGTTCTTC
TRBV11-2,NA,NA,TRBJ2-7,CASSLDRDFSYEQYF,TGTGCCAGCAGCTTAGACCGGGACTTTTCCTACGAGCAGTACTTC
TRBV6-5,NA,NA,TRBJ2-7,CASSSDTGSYEQYF,TGTGCCAGCAGTTCTGACACGGGCTCCTACGAGCAGTACTTC
TRBV27,TRBD2,NA,TRBJ2-1,CASSFGTSGKNEQFF,TGTGCCAGCAGTTTCGGGACTAGCGGGAAAAATGAGCAGTTCTTC
TRBV9,TRBD2,NA,TRBJ2-7,CASSVASGSFNEQYF,TGTGCCAGCAGCGTAGCTAGCGGGAGCTTCAACGAGCAGTACTTC
TRBV9,NA,NA,TRBJ2-1,CASSVRLTSSNEQFF,TGTGCCAGCAGCGTTCGTTTAACTAGTTCCAATGAGCAGTTCTTC
TRBV29-1,NA,once,TRBJ2-1,CSVSSYNEQFF,TGCAGCGTAAGCTCCTACAATGAGCAGTTCTTC
TRBV6-6,TRBD1,NA,TRBJ2-7,CASRSKRSIQGEQYF,TGTGCCAGCAGGTCAAAGCGGTCGATACAGGGGGAGCAGTACTTC
TRBV29-1,NA,NA,TRBJ1-1,CSVDIHGGASEAFF,TGCAGCGTTGATATCCATGGCGGTGCATCTGAAGCTTTCTTT
TRBV19,TRBD2,NA,TRBJ2-3,CASSRIGTSGSRTQYF,TGTGCCAGTAGTAGAATAGGGACTAGCGGGAGTCGAACGCAGTATTTT
TRBV5-5,NA,NA,TRBJ2-7,CASSPGLHYEQYF,TGTGCCAGCAGCCCCGGGCTGCACTACGAGCAGTACTTC
TRBV14,NA,NA,TRBJ2-7,CASSQISNSYEQYF,TGTGCCAGCAGCCAAATTTCAAATTCCTACGAGCAGTACTTC
TRBV19,NA,NA,TRBJ2-2,CASKLSVGELFF,TGTGCCAGTAAACTCTCAGTAGGGGAGCTGTTTTTT
TRBV6-6,NA,NA,TRBJ2-2,CASSYPLNTGELFF,TGTGCCAGCAGTTACCCTTTGAACACCGGGGAGCTGTTTTTT
TRBV4-3,TRBD2,few,TRBJ2-7,CASSRTSSHEQYF,TGCGCCAGCAGCCGGACTAGCAGCCACGAGCAGTACTTC
TRBV25-1,NA,NA,TRBJ2-2,CASSENTGFPGELFF,TGTGCCAGCAGTGAAAATACAGGGTTCCCCGGGGAGCTGTTTTTT
TRBV7-8,NA,NA,TRBJ2-5,CASSLTGLETQYF,TGTGCCAGCAGCTTAACGGGTTTAGAGACCCAGTACTTC
TRBV29-1,TRBD1,NA,TRBJ2-3,CSVESGTGISDTQYF,TGCAGCGTTGAATCCGGGACAGGGATTTCAGATACGCAGTATTTT
TRBV7-6,TRBD2,NA,TRBJ2-2,CASSTGLAGLNTGELFF,TGTGCCAGCAGCACCGGACTAGCGGGATTGAACACCGGGGAGCTGTTTTTT
TRBV4-1,NA,few,TRBJ1-1,CASSPSGLGTEAFF,TGCGCCAGCAGTCCATCGGGACTAGGTACTGAAGCTTTCTTT
TRBV7-2,NA,NA,TRBJ1-1,CASSWGGTEAFF,TGTGCCAGCAGCTGGGGGGGTACTGAAGCTTTCTTT
TRBV19,NA,NA,TRBJ2-2,CASSMGSGGELFF,TGTGCCAGTAGTATGGGTTCGGGCGGGGAGCTGTTTTTT
TRBV7-9,NA,NA,TRBJ2-1,CASSLGENEQFF,TGTGCCAGCAGCCTGGGGGAAAATGAGCAGTTCTTC
TRBV6-5,NA,NA,TRBJ2-7,CASSYFGTTEQYF,TGTGCCAGCAGTTACTTTGGGACCACCGAGCAGTACTTC
TRBV27,NA,NA,TRBJ1-3,CASSFTGGNTIYF,TGTGCCAGCAGTTTTACAGGGGGAAACACCATATATTTT
TRBV30,NA,NA,TRBJ1-4,CAWSRGNEKLFF,TGTGCCTGGAGTAGGGGAAATGAAAAACTGTTTTTT
TRBV27,NA,few,TRBJ1-5,CASSSTDLGDQPQHF,TGTGCCAGCAGTTCTACCGACCTGGGGGATCAGCCCCAGCATTTT
TRBV15,TRBD2,NA,TRBJ2-1,CATSRGLAKDEQLF,TGTGCCACCAGCAGGGGACTAGCGAAGGATGAGCAGCTCTTC
TRBV5-1,TRBD1,medium-sized,TRBJ2-5,CASSELQGAVETQYF,TGCGCCAGCAGCGAGCTACAGGGGGCAGTTGAGACCCAGTACTTC
TRBV5-1,NA,NA,TRBJ1-5,CASSLLPPTLPQGYSNQPQHF,TGCGCCAGCAGCTTGTTGCCCCCCACTCTCCCCCAGGGCTATAGCAATCAGCCCCAGCATTTT
TRBV30,NA,NA,TRBJ2-7,CAWSGTVAYEQYF,TGTGCCTGGAGTGGGACAGTAGCCTACGAGCAGTACTTC
TRBV10-1,NA,NA,TRBJ2-5,CASSEEPGRGTQYF,TGCGCCAGCAGTGAGGAACCGGGGCGAGGGACCCAGTACTTC
TRBV27,NA,NA,TRBJ1-2,CASSVTGNYGYTF,TGTGCCAGCAGTGTCACAGGGAACTATGGCTACACCTTC
TRBV21-1,NA,once,TRBJ2-7,CASTSGGGRFYEQYF,TGTGCCAGCACCTCCGGAGGCGGGAGATTCTACGAGCAGTACTTC
TRBV7-6,NA,NA,TRBJ2-5,CASSPRGAHQTQYF,TGTGCCAGCAGCCCCCGGGGGGCCCACCAGACCCAGTACTTC
TRBV19,TRBD1,NA,TRBJ1-1,CASQPGQGPTEAFF,TGTGCCAGTCAACCGGGACAGGGCCCCACTGAAGCTTTCTTT
TRBV6-5,NA,NA,TRBJ1-2,CASDYGYTF,TGTGCCAGCGACTATGGCTACACCTTC
TRBV6-1,NA,few,TRBJ1-4,CASSEADTDEKLFF,TGTGCCAGCAGTGAAGCGGACACGGATGAAAAACTGTTTTTT
TRBV7-9,NA,NA,TRBJ2-7,CASSEDRTRVPYF,TGTGCCAGCAGCGAGGACCGCACAAGAGTTCCGTACTTC
TRBV27,NA,NA,TRBJ1-5,CASSLNIWQPQHF,TGTGCCAGCAGTTTGAATATATGGCAGCCCCAGCATTTT
TRBV27,NA,few,TRBJ2-7,CASSLGLTREQYF,TGTGCCAGCAGTCTTGGACTAACCCGGGAGCAGTACTTC
TRBV20-1,TRBD1,once,TRBJ2-7,CSAQQGPEQYF,TGCAGTGCCCAACAGGGGCCCGAGCAGTACTTC